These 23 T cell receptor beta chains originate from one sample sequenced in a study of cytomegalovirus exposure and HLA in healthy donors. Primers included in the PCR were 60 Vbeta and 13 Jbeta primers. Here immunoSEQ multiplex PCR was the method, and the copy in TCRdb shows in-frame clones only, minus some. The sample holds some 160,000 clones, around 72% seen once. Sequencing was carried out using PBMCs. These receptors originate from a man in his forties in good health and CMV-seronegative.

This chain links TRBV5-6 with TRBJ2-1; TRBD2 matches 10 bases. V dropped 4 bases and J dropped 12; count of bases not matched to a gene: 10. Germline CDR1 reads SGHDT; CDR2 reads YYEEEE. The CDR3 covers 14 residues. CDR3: CASSMASGRSGQFF. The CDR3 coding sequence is TGTGCCAGCAGCATGGCTAGCGGGAGATCGGGGCAGTTCTTC.

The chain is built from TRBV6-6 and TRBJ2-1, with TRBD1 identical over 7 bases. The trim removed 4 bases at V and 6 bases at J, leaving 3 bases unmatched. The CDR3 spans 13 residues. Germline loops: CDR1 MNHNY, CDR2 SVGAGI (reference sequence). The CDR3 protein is CASSSYRGNEQFF. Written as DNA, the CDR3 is TGTGCCAGCAGTTCCTACAGGGGCAATGAGCAGTTCTTC.

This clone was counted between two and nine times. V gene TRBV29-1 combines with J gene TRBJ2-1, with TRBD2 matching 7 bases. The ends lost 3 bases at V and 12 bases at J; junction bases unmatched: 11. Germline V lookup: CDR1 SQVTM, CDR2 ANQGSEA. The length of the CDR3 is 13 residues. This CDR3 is CSVDQTSRLGQFF. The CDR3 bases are TGCAGCGTTGATCAGACTAGCCGACTGGGGCAGTTCTTC.

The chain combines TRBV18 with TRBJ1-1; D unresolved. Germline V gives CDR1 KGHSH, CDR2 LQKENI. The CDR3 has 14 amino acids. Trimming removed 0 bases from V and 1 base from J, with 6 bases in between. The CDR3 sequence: CASSPPRPNTEAFF. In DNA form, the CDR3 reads TGTGCCAGCTCACCACCGCGGCCGAACACTGAAGCTTTCTTT. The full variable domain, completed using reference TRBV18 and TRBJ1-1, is NAGVMQNPRHLVRRRGQEARLRCSPMKGHSHVYWYRQLPEEGLKFMVYLQKENIIDESGMPKERFSAEFPKEGPSILRIQQVVRGDSAAYFCASSPPRPNTEAFFGQGTRLTVV.

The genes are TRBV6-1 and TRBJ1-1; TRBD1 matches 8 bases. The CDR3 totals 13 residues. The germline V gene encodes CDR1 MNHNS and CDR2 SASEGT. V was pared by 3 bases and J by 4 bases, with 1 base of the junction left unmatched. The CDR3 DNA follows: TGTGCCAGCAGTGAGCAGGGGGCCACTGAAGCTTTCTTT. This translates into CASSEQGATEAFF.

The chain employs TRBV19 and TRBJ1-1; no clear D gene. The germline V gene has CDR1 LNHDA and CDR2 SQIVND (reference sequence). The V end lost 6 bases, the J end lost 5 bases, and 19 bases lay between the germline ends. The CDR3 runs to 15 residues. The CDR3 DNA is TGTGCCAGTAGGAGCCTCGAGGGATGGTCTACTGAAGCTTTCTTT. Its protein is CASRSLEGWSTEAFF. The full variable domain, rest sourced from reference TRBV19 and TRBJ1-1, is DGGITQSPKYLFRKEGQNVTLSCEQNLNHDAMYWYRQDPGQGLRLIYYSQIVNDFQKGDIAEGYSVSREKKESFPLTVTSAQKNPTAFYLCASRSLEGWSTEAFFGQGTRLTVV.

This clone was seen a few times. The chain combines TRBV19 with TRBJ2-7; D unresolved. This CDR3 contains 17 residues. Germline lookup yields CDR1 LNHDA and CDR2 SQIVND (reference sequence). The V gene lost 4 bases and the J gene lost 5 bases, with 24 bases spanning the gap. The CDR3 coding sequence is TGTGCCAGTAGTACCCCCGCGTCCAGGTGGCGCCTAAACGAGCAGTACTTC. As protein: CASSTPASRWRLNEQYF.

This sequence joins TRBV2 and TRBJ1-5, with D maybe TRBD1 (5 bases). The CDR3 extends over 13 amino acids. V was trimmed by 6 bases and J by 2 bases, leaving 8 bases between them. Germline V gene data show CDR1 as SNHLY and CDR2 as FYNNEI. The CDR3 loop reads CASRAGGNQPQHF. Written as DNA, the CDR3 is TGTGCCAGCAGGGCGGGGGGCAATCAGCCCCAGCATTTT. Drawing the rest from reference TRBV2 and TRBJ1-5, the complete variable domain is EPEVTQTPSHQVTQMGQEVILRCVPISNHLYFYWYRQILGQKVEFLVSFYNNEISEKSEIFDDQFSVERPDGSNFTLKIRSTKLEDSAMYFCASRAGGNQPQHFGDGTRLSIL.

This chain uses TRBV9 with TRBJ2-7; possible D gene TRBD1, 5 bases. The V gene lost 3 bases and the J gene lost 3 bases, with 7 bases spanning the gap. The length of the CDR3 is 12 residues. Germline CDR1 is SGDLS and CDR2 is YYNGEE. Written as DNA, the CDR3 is TGTGCCAGCAGCGCCCAGGGCTACGAGCAGTACTTC. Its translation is CASSAQGYEQYF. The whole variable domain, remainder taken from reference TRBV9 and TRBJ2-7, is DSGVTQTPKHLITATGQRVTLRCSPRSGDLSVYWYQQSLDQGLQFLIQYYNGEERAKGNILERFSAQQFPDLHSELNLSSLELGDSALYFCASSAQGYEQYFGPGTRLTVT.

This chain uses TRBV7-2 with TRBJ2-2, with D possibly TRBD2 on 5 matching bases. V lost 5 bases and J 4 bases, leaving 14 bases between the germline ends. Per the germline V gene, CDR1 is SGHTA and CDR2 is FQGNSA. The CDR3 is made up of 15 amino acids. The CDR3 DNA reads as TGTGCCAGCAGCCCCGACGGGGTCGTCACCGGGGAGCTGTTTTTT. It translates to CASSPDGVVTGELFF.

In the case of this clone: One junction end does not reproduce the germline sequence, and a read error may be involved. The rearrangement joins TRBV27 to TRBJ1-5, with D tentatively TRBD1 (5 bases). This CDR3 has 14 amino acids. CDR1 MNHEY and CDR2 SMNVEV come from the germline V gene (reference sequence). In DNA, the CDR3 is TGTGCCAGCAGTTTATCCAGGGCTAATACACCCCAGAATTTT. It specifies CASSLSRANTPQNF.

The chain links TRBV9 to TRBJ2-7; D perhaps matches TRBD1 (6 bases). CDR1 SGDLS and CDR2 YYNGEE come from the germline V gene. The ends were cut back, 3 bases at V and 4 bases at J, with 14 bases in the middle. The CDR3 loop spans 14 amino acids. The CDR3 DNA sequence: TGTGCCAGCAGCGGAACAGGGCGTGGGTACGAGCAGTACTTC. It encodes CASSGTGRGYEQYF.

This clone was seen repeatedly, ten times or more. CDR3 sequence: CASSLARGGSEQFF. CDR3 DNA sequence: TGTGCCAGCAGCTTGGCAAGAGGGGGTAGTGAGCAGTTCTTC. V gene TRBV5-4 combines with J gene TRBJ2-1, with D possibly matching TRBD1 (6 bases). Germline assignment: CDR1 SGHNT and CDR2 YYREEE (reference sequence). V lost 0 bases and J 9 bases, leaving 13 bases between the germline ends. This CDR3 contains 14 residues.

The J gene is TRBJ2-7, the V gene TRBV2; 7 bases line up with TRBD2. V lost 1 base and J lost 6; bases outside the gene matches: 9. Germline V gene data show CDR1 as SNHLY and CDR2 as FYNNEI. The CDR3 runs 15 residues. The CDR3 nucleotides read TGTGCCAGCAGTGAAGTGAGACTAGCAAATCCCGAGCAGTACTTC. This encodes CASSEVRLANPEQYF.

CDR3 amino acids: CASSSTDSKTTYEQYF. In DNA form, the CDR3 reads TGTGCCAGCAGTTCTACCGACTCAAAAACTACCTACGAGCAGTACTTC. The chain uses TRBV7-9 and TRBJ2-7; D unclear. The CDR3 spans 16 residues. Trimming cost V 6 bases and J 2 bases, with 20 bases left between them. CDR1 is SEHNR and CDR2 is FQNEAQ in the germline V gene (reference sequence).

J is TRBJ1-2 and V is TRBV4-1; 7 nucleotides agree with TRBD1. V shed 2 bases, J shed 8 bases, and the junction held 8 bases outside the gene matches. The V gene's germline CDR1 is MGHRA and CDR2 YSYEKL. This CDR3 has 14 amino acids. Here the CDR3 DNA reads TGCGCCAGCAGCCAACAAGGACAGGCGTTCGGCTACACCTTC. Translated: CASSQQGQAFGYTF.

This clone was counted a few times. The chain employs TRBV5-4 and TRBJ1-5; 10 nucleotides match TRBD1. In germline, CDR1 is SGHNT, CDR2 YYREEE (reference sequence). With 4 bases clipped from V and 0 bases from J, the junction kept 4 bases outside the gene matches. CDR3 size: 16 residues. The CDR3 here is CASSPGQGISNQPQHF. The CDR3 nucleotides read TGTGCCAGCAGCCCGGGACAGGGGATTAGCAATCAGCCCCAGCATTTT.

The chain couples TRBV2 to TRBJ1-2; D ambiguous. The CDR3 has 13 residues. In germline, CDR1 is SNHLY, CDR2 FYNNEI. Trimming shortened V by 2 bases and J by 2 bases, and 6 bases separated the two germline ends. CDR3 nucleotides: TGTGCCAGCAGTGAATGGCGGAACTATGGCTACACCTTC. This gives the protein CASSEWRNYGYTF.

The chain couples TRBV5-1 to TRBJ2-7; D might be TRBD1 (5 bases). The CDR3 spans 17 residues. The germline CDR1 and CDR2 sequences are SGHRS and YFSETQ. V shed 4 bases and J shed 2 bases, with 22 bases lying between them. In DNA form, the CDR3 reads TGCGCCAGCAGCCTCAGGGCCATAACAGAATCCCCCTACGAGCAGTACTTC. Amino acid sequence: CASSLRAITESPYEQYF.

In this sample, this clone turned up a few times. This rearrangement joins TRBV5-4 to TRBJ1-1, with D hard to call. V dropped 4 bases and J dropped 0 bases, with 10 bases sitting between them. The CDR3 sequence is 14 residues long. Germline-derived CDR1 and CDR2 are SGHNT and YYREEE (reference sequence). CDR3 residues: CASSRITVNTEAFF. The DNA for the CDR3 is TGTGCCAGCAGCCGCATTACAGTGAACACTGAAGCTTTCTTT.

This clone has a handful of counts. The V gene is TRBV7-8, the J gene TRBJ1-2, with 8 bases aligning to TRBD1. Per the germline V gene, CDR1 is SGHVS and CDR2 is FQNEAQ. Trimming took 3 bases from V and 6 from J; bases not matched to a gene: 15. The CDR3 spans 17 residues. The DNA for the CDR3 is TGTGCCAGCAGCTTGGGACGTCGAGATCGACAGGGGAATGGCTACACCTTC. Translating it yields CASSLGRRDRQGNGYTF.

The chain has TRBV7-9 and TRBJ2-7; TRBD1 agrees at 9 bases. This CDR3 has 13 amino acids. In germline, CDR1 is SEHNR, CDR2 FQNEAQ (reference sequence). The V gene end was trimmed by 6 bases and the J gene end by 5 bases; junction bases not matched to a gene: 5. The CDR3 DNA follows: TGTGCCAGCAGAACCTGGACAGGGGACGAGCAGTACTTC. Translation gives CASRTWTGDEQYF.

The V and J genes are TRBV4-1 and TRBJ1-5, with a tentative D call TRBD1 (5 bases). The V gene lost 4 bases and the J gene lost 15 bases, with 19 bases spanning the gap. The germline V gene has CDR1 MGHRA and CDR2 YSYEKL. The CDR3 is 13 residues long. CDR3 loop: CASSRLGTGRLHF. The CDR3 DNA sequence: TGCGCCAGCAGCCGACTAGGGACGGGCCGTCTGCATTTT.